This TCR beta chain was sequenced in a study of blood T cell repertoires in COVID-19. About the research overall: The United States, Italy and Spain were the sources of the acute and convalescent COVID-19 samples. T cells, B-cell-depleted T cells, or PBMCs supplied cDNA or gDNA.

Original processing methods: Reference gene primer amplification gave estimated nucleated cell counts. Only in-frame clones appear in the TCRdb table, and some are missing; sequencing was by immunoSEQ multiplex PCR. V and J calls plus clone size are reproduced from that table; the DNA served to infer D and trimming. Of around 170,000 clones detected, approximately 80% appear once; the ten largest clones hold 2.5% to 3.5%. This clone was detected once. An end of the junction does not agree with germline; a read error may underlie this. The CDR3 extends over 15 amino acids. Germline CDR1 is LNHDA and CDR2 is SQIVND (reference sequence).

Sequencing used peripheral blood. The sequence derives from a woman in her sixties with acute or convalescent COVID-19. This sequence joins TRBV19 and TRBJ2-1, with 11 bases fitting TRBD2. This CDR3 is CASSIDSSGGPPLIF. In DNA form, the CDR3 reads TGTGCCAGTAGTATAGATTCTAGCGGGGGGCCCCCCTTAATCTTC.